This T cell receptor beta chain was retrieved from a study of T-cell memory formation after mild COVID-19. TCRdb analysed the 5' RACE reads with MiXCR anew, one entry per CDR3 protein. The table includes some 600,000 distinct CDR3 sequences, roughly 17% detected once. The CDR3 loop spans 13 amino acids. The germline CDR1 and CDR2 sequences are SQVTM and ANQGSEA. With V trimmed by 5 bases and J by 4 bases, 6 bases remained unmatched. The specimen sequenced was PBMCs or a T cell subset sorted from them (not recorded which). The rearrangement joins TRBV29-1 to TRBJ2-7; the match to TRBD2 covers 9 bases. The sequence derives from an adult woman who had mild COVID-19 (a few samples of this study predate the infection). Cell type and time point are not known. CDR3 region: CSVNGGRGYEQYF. The CDR3 DNA follows: TGCAGCGTTAATGGCGGGAGGGGATACGAGCAGTACTTC.